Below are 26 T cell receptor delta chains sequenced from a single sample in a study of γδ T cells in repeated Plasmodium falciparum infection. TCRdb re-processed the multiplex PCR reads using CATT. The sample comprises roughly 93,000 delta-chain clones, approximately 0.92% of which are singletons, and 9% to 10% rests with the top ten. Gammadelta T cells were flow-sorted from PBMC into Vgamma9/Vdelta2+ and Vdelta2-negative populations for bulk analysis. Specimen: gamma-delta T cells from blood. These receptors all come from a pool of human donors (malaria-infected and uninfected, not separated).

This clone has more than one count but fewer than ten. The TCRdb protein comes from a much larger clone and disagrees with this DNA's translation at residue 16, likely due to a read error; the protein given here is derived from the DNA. The CDR3 protein is CALGDHLVSRGITKDELIF. The CDR3, as DNA: TGTGCTCTTGGGGATCACTTAGTTAGCCGGGGGATAACCAAGGATGAACTCATCTTT. The V call is TRDV1, the J call TRDJ1; 8 positions agree with TRDD3. As TCRdb names no J gene, one was assigned here on the basis of a DNA match to germline. Per the germline V gene, CDR1 is TSWWSYY and CDR2 is QGS. V shed 3 bases, J shed 9 bases, and the junction held 24 bases outside the gene matches. The CDR3 totals 19 residues.

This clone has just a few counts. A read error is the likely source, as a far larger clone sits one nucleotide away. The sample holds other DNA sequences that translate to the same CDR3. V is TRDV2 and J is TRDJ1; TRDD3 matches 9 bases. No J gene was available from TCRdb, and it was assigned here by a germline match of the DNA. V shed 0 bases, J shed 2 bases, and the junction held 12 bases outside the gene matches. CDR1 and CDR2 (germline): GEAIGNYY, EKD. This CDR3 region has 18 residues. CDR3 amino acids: CACDTLTVLGDRTDKLIF. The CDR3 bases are TGTGCCTGTGACACCCTAACCGTATTGGGGGATAGAACCGATAAACTCATCTTT.

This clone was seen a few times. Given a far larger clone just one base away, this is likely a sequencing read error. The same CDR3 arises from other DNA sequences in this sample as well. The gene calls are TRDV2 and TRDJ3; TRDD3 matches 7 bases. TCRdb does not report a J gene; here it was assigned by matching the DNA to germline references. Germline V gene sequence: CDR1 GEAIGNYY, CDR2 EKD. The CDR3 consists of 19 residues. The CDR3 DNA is TGTGCCTGCGACACCGCTGGGGGGCCTAGCTCCTGGGACACCCGACAGATGTTTTTC. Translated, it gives CACDTAGGPSSWDTRQMFF.

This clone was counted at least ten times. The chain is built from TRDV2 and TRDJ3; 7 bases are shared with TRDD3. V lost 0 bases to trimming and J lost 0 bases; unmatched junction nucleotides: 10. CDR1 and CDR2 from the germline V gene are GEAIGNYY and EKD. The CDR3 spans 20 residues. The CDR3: CACDTWGEDTRSWDTRQMFF. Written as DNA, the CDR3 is TGTGCCTGTGACACCTGGGGGGAGGATACGCGCTCCTGGGACACCCGACAGATGTTTTTC.

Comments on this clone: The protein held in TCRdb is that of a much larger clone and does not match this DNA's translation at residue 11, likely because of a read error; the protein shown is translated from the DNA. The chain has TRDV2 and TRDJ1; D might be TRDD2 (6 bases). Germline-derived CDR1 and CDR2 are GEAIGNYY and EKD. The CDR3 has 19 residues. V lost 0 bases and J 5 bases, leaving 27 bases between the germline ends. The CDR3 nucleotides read TGTGCCTGTGACACCCGGAACTTCCTCGGGGGTACGCGTTGGGATAAACTCATCTTT. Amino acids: CACDTRNFLGGTRWDKLIF.

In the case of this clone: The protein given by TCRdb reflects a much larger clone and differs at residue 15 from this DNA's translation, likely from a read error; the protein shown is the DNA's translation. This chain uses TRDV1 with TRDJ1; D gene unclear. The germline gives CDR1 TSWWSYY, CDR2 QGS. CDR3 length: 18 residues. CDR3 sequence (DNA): TGTGCTCTTGGGGTCCGTTGGGCCCCGGATGTACAGGCCGATGAACTCATCTTT. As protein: CALGVRWAPDVQADELIF.

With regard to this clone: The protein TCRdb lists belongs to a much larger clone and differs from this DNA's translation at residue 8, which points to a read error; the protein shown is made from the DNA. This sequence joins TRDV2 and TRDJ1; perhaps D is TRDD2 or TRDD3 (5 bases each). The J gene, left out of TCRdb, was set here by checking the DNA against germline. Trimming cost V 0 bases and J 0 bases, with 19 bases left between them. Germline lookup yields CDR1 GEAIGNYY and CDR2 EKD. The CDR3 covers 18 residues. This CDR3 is CACDTRGVPTYHTDKLIF. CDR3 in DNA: TGTGCCTGTGACACCCGGGGGGTACCCACCTACCACACCGATAAACTCATCTTT.

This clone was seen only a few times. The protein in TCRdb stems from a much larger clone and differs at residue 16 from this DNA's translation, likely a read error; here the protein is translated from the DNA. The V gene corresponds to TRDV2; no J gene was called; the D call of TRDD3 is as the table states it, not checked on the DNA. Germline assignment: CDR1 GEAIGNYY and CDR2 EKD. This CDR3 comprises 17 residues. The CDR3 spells CACDTLGGPKYTDKLTF. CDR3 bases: TGTGCCTGTGACACCCTTGGGGGACCAAAGTACACCGATAAACTCACCTTT.

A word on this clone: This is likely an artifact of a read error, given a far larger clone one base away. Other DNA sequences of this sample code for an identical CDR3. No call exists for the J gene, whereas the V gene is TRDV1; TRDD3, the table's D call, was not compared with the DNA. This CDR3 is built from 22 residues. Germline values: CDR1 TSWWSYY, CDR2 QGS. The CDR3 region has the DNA TGTGCTCTTGGGGACTACCACCGCCCTACGTACGATTGGACGGGCGCCACCGATAAACTTATCTTT. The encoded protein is CALGDYHRPTYDWTGATDKLIF.

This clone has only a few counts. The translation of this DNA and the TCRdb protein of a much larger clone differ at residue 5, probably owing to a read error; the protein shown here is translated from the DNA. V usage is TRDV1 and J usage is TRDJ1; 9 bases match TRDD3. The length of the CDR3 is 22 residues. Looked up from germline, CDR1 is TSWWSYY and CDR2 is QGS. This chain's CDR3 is CALGKLPNRPNWGNPFTDKLIF. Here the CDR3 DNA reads TGTGCTCTTGGGAAACTGCCAAACCGCCCCAACTGGGGGAACCCCTTCACCGATAAACTCATCTTT.

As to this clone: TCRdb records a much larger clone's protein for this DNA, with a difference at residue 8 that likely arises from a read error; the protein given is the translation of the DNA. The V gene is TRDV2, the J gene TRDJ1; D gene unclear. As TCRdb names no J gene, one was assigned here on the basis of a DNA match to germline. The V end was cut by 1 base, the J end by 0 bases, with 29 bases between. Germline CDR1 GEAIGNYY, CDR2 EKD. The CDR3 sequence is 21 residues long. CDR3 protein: CACDTVSHAEGRPSYTDKLIF. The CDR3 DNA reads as TGTGCCTGTGACACAGTTTCCCACGCTGAAGGGCGGCCCTCATACACCGATAAACTCATCTTT.

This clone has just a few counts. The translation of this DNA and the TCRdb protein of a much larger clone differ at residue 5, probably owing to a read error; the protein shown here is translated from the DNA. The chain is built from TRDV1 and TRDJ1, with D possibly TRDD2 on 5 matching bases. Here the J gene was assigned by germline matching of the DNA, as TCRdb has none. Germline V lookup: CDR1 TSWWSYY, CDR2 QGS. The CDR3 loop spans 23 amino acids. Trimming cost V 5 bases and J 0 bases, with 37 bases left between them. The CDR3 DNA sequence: TGTGCTCTTGGGAACCCCCTCTCTACGGCCCCAACCTACGTCCATCAGTACACCGATAAACTCATCTTT. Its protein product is CALGNPLSTAPTYVHQYTDKLIF.

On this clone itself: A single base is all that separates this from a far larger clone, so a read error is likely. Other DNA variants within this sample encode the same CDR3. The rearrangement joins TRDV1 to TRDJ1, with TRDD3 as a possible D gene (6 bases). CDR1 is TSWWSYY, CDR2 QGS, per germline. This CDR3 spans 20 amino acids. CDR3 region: CALGEIKGYHRGPYTDKLIF. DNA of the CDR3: TGTGCCCTTGGGGAAATTAAAGGATACCACAGGGGACCCTACACCGATAAACTCATCTTT.

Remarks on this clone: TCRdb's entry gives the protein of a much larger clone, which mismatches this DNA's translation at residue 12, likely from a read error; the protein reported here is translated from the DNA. CDR3 residues: CALGDLNWPHKHTDKLIF. In DNA form, the CDR3 reads TGTGCTCTTGGGGATCTTAACTGGCCTCACAAGCACACCGATAAACTCATCTTT. J is TRDJ1 and V is TRDV1; tentatively, D is TRDD3 (5 bases). TCRdb does not report a J gene; here it was assigned by matching the DNA to germline references. The CDR3 has 18 amino acids. Germline assignment: CDR1 TSWWSYY and CDR2 QGS. V was shortened by 3 bases and J by 0 bases, with 20 bases between the two germline ends.

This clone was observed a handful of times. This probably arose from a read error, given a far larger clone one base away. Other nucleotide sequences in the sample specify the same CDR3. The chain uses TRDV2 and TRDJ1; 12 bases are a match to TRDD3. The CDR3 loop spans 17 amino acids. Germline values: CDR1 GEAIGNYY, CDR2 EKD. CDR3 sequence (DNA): TGTGCCTGTGACACCTCCGATCCTGGGGGATACGCCGATAAACTTATCTTT. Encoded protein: CACDTSDPGGYADKLIF.

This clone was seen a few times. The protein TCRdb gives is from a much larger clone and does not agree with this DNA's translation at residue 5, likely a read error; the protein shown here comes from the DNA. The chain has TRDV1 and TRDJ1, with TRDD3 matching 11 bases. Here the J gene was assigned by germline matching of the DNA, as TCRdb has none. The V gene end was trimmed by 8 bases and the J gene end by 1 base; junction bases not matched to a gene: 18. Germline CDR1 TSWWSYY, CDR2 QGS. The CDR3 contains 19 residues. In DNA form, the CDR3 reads TGTGCTCTTTCCCCGAGGCCCTCTTACTGGGGGATAGGCACCGATAAACTCATCTTT. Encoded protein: CALSPRPSYWGIGTDKLIF.

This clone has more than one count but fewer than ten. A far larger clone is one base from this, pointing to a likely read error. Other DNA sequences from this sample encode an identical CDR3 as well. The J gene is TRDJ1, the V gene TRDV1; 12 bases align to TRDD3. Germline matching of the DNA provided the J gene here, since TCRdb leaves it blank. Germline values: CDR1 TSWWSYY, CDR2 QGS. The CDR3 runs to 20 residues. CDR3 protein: CALGEPQYTPSYWGIQKLIF. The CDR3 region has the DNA TGTGCTCTCGGGGAACCCCAGTATACGCCCTCCTACTGGGGGATACAAAAACTCATCTTT.

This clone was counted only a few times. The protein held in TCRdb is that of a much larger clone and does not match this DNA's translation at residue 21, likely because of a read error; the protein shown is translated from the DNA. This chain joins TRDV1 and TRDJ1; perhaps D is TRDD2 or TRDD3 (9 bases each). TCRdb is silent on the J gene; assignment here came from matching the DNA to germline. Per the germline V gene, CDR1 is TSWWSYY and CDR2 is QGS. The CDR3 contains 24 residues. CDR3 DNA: TGTGCTCTTGGGGATGCGCTTCCTTCCTACCAGGTACTGGGGGACTTCGGGTACACCGATGAACTCATCTTT. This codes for CALGDALPSYQVLGDFGYTDELIF.

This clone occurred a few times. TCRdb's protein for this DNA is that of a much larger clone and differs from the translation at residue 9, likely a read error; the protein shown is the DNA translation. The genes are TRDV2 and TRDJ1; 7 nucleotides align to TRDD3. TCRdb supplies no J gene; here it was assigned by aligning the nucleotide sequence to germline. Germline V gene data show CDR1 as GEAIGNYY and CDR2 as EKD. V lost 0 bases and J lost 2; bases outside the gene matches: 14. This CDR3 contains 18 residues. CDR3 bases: TGTGCCTGTGACACCTTGTTACTGGAGGATACGAAGACCGATAAACTCATCTTT. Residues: CACDTLLLEDTKTDKLIF.

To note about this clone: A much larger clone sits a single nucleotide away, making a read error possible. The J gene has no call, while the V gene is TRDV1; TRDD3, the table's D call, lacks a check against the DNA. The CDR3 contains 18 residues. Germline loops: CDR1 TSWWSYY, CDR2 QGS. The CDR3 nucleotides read TGTGCTCTTGGGGAACGGGGCGTCTACCCCTGGTACACCGATAAACTCACCTTT. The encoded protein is CALGERGVYPWYTDKLTF.

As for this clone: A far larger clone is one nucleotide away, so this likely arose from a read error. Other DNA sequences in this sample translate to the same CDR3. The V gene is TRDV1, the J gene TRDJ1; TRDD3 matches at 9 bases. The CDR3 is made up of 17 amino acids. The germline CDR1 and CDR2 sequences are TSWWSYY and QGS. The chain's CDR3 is CALGEPPGGLGPAKLIF. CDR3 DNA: TGCGCTCTTGGGGAGCCTCCTGGGGGATTGGGACCAGCTAAACTCATCTTT.

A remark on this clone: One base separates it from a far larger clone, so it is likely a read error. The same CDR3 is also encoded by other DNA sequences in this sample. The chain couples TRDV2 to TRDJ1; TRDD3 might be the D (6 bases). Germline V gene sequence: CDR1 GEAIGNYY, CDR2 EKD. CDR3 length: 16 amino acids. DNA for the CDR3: TGTGCCTGTGACACCGTGGGGATGCTAGGCACCGATAAACTCATCTTC. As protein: CACDTVGMLGTDKLIF.

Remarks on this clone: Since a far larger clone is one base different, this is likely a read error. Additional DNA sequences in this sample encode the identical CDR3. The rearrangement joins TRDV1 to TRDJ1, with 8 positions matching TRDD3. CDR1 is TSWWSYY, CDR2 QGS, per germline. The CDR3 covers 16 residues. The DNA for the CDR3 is TGCGCTCTTAGGAAATGGGGGATTTATGGCACCGATAAACTCATCTTT. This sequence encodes CALRKWGIYGTDKLIF.

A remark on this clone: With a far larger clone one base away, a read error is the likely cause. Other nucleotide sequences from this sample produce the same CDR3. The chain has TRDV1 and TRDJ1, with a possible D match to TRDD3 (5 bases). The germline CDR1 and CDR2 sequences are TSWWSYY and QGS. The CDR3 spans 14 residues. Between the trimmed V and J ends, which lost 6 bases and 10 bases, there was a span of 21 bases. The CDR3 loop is CALGRVAGTPGLIF. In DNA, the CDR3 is TGTGCTCTTGGAAGGGTCGCTGGGACCCCAGGACTCATCTTT.

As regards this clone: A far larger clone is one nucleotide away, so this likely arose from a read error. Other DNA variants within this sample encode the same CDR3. The CDR3, as DNA: TGTGCTCTTGGGGAACGGGATACAAGCGGGATATTAACCCCCGATGGAGTTAACACCGATAAACTCATCTTT. Translation gives CALGERDTSGILTPDGVNTDKLIF. The V call is TRDV1, the J call TRDJ1; 7 nucleotides align to TRDD3. The J gene, not given by TCRdb, was assigned here from a germline match of the nucleotide sequence. V was pared by 1 base and J by 0 bases, with 29 bases of the junction left unmatched. The germline CDR1 and CDR2 sequences are TSWWSYY and QGS. CDR3 length equals 24 residues.

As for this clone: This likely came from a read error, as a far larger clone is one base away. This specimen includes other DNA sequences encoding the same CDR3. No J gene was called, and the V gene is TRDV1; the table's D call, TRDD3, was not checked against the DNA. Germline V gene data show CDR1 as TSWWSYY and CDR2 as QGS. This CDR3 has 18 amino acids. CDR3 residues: CALGSRLVDGGMYAKLIF. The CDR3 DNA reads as TGTGCTCTTGGCTCTCGGCTCGTTGACGGGGGGATGTATGCTAAGCTCATCTTT.